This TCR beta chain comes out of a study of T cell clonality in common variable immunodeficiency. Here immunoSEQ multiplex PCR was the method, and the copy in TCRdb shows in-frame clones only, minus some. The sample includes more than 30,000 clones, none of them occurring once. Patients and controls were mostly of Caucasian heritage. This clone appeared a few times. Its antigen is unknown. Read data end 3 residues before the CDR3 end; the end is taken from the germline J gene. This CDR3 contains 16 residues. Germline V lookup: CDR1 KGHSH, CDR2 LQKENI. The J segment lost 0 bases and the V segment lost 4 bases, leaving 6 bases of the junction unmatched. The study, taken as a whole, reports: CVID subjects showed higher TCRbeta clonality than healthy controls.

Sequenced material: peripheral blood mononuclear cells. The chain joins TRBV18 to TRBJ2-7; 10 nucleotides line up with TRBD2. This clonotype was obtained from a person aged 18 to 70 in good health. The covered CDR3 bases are TGTGCCAGCTCACAATCAATAGCGGGAGGCTCCTACGAG. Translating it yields CASSQSIAGGSYE. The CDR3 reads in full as CASSQSIAGGSYEQYF. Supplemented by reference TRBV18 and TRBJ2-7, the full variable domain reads NAGVMQNPRHLVRRRGQEARLRCSPMKGHSHVYWYRQLPEEGLKFMVYLQKENIIDESGMPKERFSAEFPKEGPSILRIQQVVRGDSAAYFCASSQSIAGGSYEQYFGPGTRLTVT.